This entry lists 9 T cell receptor beta chains sequenced from one sample in a study of shared clonotypes between healthy human individuals. TCRdb keeps only in-frame clones here, not all; method: immunoSEQ multiplex PCR. In the table there are approximately 2.3 million clones, just over 90% of which are singletons. The sequenced material came from naive CD4+ T cells from PBMCs. Subset noted: CD45RA+ positively selected. The receptors here all came from a man between 18 and 35 years old in good health. Some clones in this sample may be carry-over from other donors' samples.

A single count supports this clone. The V call is TRBV5-1, the J call TRBJ1-4, with D possibly being TRBD1 (5 bases). The CDR3 runs 14 residues. Trimming cost V 0 bases and J 7 bases, with 10 bases left between them. Germline V CDR1 and CDR2: SGHRS, YFSETQ. In DNA form, the CDR3 reads TGCGCCAGCAGCTTGGAGTCAGGGAGTGAAAAACTGTTTTTT. It specifies CASSLESGSEKLFF.

The chain couples TRBV6-5 to TRBJ1-1, with TRBD1 matching over 8 bases. Germline V lookup: CDR1 MNHEY, CDR2 SVGAGI. V shed 6 bases, J shed 8 bases, and the junction held 5 bases outside the gene matches. The CDR3 has 12 amino acids. Written as DNA, the CDR3 is TGTGCCAGCAGAGACAGGGGAACGGAAGCTTTCTTT. This sequence encodes CASRDRGTEAFF.

The chain employs TRBV28 and TRBJ2-5, with TRBD1 matching 8 bases. J gave up 2 bases and V 4 bases, and 6 bases lay outside the gene matches. Per the germline V gene, CDR1 is MDHEN and CDR2 is SYDVKM. CDR3 length equals 15 residues. The CDR3 spells CASSSPDRVQETQYF. The CDR3 nucleotides are TGTGCCAGCAGTTCACCGGACAGGGTACAAGAGACCCAGTACTTC. The complete variable domain, with remaining parts taken from reference TRBV28 and TRBJ2-5, reads DVKVTQSSRYLVKRTGEKVFLECVQDMDHENMFWYRQDPGLGLRLIYFSYDVKMKEKGDIPEGYSVSREKKERFSLILESASTNQTSMYLCASSSPDRVQETQYFGPGTRLLVL.

This chain links TRBV6-6 with TRBJ2-7; 10 bases agree with TRBD2. V shed 2 bases, J shed 2 bases, and the junction held 6 bases outside the gene matches. This CDR3 contains 16 residues. Germline CDR1 is MNHNY and CDR2 is SVGAGI (reference sequence). CDR3 DNA sequence: TGTGCCAGCAGTTACCGGTCTAGCGGGAGCACCTACGAGCAGTACTTC. Protein sequence: CASSYRSSGSTYEQYF.

This clone was detected only once. This sequence joins TRBV18 and TRBJ2-7; tentatively, D is TRBD2 (5 bases). V gave up 5 bases and J gave up 1 base, with 12 bases separating them. The germline CDR1 and CDR2 sequences are KGHSH and LQKENI. This CDR3 spans 14 amino acids. CDR3: CASSTGDRSYEQYF. The CDR3 nucleotides are TGTGCCAGCTCAACCGGGGATCGGTCCTACGAGCAGTACTTC.

J is TRBJ1-4 and V is TRBV18; D is uncertain. This CDR3 is built from 13 residues. From germline, CDR1 is KGHSH and CDR2 LQKENI. The V gene lost 6 bases and the J gene lost 4 bases, with 9 bases spanning the gap. CDR3 sequence reads: CASSGRFNEKLFF. The CDR3 DNA follows: TGTGCCAGCTCCGGACGGTTTAATGAAAAACTGTTTTTT.

This clone has more than one count but fewer than ten. CDR3 sequence reads: CASSLPTREKLFF. In DNA, the CDR3 is TGTGCCAGCAGTTTACCCACCAGGGAAAAACTGTTTTTT. This chain connects TRBV27 to TRBJ1-4; no reliable D call. Per the germline V gene, CDR1 is MNHEY and CDR2 is SMNVEV (reference sequence). The ends were cut back, 2 bases at V and 8 bases at J, with 9 bases in the middle. The length of the CDR3 is 13 residues.

In this sample, this clone turned up once. The chain is built from TRBV28 and TRBJ1-4; 7 nucleotides agree with TRBD1. CDR3 size: 16 residues. Germline V gene data show CDR1 as MDHEN and CDR2 as SYDVKM. With V trimmed by 5 bases and J by 4 bases, 10 bases remained unmatched. The CDR3 spells CASSPPPTGNNEKLFF. The CDR3 DNA reads as TGTGCCAGCAGTCCCCCACCGACAGGGAATAATGAAAAACTGTTTTTT.

The V call is TRBV6-5, the J call TRBJ1-3, with a tentative D call TRBD1 (6 bases). Germline V CDR1 and CDR2: MNHEY, SVGAGI. The CDR3 length is 13 residues. V was cut by 5 bases and J by 4 bases, with 9 bases left in between. The CDR3 coding sequence is TGTGCCAGCAGTCGGGGGCCCGGAAACACCATATATTTT. Amino acids: CASSRGPGNTIYF.